The 29 T cell receptor beta chains in this list originate from one sample, sequenced in a study of shared clonotypes between healthy human individuals. Positive CCR7 selection of CD45RO-negative cells yielded the naive CD8 cells, and terminally differentiated effector memory CD45RA+ cells were excluded. The protocol was immunoSEQ multiplex PCR, while the TCRdb copy is restricted to in-frame clones and leaves out a portion. The sample comprises about 2.1 million clones, just over 90% of which are singletons, and 1.7% rests with the top ten. The sample consisted of naive CD8+ T cells from PBMCs. These receptor sequences come from a man aged 18-30 years in good health. Some clones in this sample may be carry-over from other donors' samples.

The chain links TRBV6-5 to TRBJ1-2; possible D gene TRBD1, 5 bases. Germline V gives CDR1 MNHEY, CDR2 SVGAGI. V lost 4 bases and J lost 5, with 14 bases in between. The length of the CDR3 is 14 residues. The DNA for the CDR3 is TGTGCCAGCAGTTTCAGCGAGGGGATTTATGGCTACACCTTC. This translates into CASSFSEGIYGYTF.

J is TRBJ1-4 and V is TRBV2; no reliable D call. The V and J ends lost 3 bases and 6 bases respectively, with 8 bases between them. The length of the CDR3 is 13 residues. Germline CDR1 SNHLY, CDR2 FYNNEI. In DNA, the CDR3 is TGTGCCAGCAGTGAGAGGCTGGATGAAAAACTGTTTTTT. It yields the protein CASSERLDEKLFF.

The gene calls are TRBV6-6 and TRBJ1-3, with 7 bases fitting TRBD1. The germline V gene encodes CDR1 MNHNY and CDR2 SVGAGI (reference sequence). J lost 2 bases, V lost 2 bases, and 3 bases had no gene match. The CDR3 covers 15 residues. In DNA, the CDR3 is TGTGCCAGCAGTTACAGGGGGCTCCCTGGAAACACCATATATTTT. It translates to CASSYRGLPGNTIYF.

To note about this clone: The junction and the germline gene differ at one end; a read error may be behind it. The gene calls are TRBV19 and TRBJ1-2; tentative D call: TRBD1 (5 bases). The CDR3 extends over 12 amino acids. Germline CDR1 reads LNHDA; CDR2 reads SQIVND (reference sequence). Here the CDR3 DNA reads TGTGCCAGTAGTATAGGGGGACGCCCTACCTGCTTC. Translated, it gives CASSIGGRPTCF.

The chain employs TRBV2 and TRBJ1-5; 7 nucleotides agree with TRBD1. Germline V lookup: CDR1 SNHLY, CDR2 FYNNEI. V lost 2 bases to trimming and J lost 4 bases; unmatched junction nucleotides: 5. This CDR3 region has 15 residues. The CDR3 region is CASSEWDSRNQPQHF. The CDR3 DNA reads TGTGCCAGCAGTGAATGGGACAGCCGTAATCAGCCCCAGCATTTT.

CDR3: CASSLGAGLAGGLYNEQFF. CDR3 sequence (DNA): TGTGCCAGCAGCTTGGGGGCCGGACTAGCGGGAGGGCTATACAATGAGCAGTTCTTC. J is TRBJ2-1 and V is TRBV13; 15 bases line up with TRBD2. CDR1 and CDR2 from the germline V gene are PRHDT and FYEKMQ (reference sequence). The ends lost 3 bases at V and 4 bases at J; junction bases unmatched: 10. The CDR3 covers 19 residues.

The chain has TRBV11-2 and TRBJ2-7; 8 nucleotides agree with TRBD1. Germline V gives CDR1 SGHAT, CDR2 FQNNGV. CDR3 length equals 14 residues. The V segment lost 3 bases and the J segment 5 bases; nucleotides outside the gene matches: 6. CDR3 loop: CASSFPTGVDEQYF. The CDR3 nucleotides are TGTGCCAGCAGCTTCCCGACAGGGGTGGACGAGCAGTACTTC.

V and J are TRBV9 and TRBJ2-6; 7 bases are shared with TRBD2. The junction had 11 bases not matched to a gene; V was cut back by 4 bases and J by 1 base. This CDR3 contains 18 residues. Germline V gene sequence: CDR1 SGDLS, CDR2 YYNGEE. The DNA for the CDR3 is TGTGCCAGCAGCCCCCGCCACGGGGAGGGGTCTGGGGCCAACGTCCTGACTTTC. Protein sequence: CASSPRHGEGSGANVLTF.

The chain uses TRBV4-2 and TRBJ2-7; 7 positions agree with TRBD2. The J segment lost 5 bases and the V segment lost 0 bases, leaving 1 base of the junction unmatched. There are 13 residues in the CDR3. Germline CDR1 and CDR2: LGHNA and YNFKEQ. The DNA of the CDR3 is TGTGCCAGCAGCCAAGATGGGGGGGACGAGCAGTACTTC. It is translated as CASSQDGGDEQYF.

V usage is TRBV6-4 and J usage is TRBJ2-7, with 10 bases lining up with TRBD1. The J segment lost 2 bases and the V segment lost 3 bases, leaving 7 bases of the junction unmatched. Looked up from germline, CDR1 is MRHNA and CDR2 is SNTAGT. The CDR3 is made up of 16 amino acids. Here the CDR3 DNA reads TGTGCCAGCAGTGAGAGGGACAGGGGAAAGGCCTACGAGCAGTACTTC. It codes for CASSERDRGKAYEQYF.

A single count supports this clone. The chain links TRBV19 to TRBJ1-2; D is ambiguous. CDR1 and CDR2 from the germline V gene are LNHDA and SQIVND (reference sequence). Trimming shortened V by 3 bases and J by 4 bases, and 21 bases separated the two germline ends. The CDR3 consists of 17 residues. The CDR3: CASSIERTGVSFYGYTF. CDR3 DNA sequence: TGTGCCAGTAGTATCGAGCGGACCGGAGTTTCCTTCTATGGCTACACCTTC.

This chain uses TRBV6-1 with TRBJ1-1; D remains unclear. Germline V gives CDR1 MNHNS, CDR2 SASEGT. V lost 3 bases and J 4 bases, leaving 12 bases between the germline ends. The CDR3 contains 14 residues. The CDR3 is CASSDPGKLTEAFF. The CDR3 DNA reads TGTGCCAGCAGTGACCCGGGGAAACTCACTGAAGCTTTCTTT.

V and J are TRBV11-3 and TRBJ1-1; D gene uncertain. Between the trimmed V and J ends, which lost 2 bases and 2 bases, there was a span of 6 bases. The CDR3 spans 13 residues. Looked up from germline, CDR1 is SGHNT and CDR2 is YENEEA. The DNA for the CDR3 is TGTGCCAGCAGCTTATACGGAAACACTGAAGCTTTCTTT. Translating it yields CASSLYGNTEAFF.

The gene calls are TRBV4-1 and TRBJ2-5, with D maybe TRBD1 (6 bases). Trimming left V 0 bases short and J 5 bases short, with 16 bases between. Germline-derived CDR1 and CDR2 are MGHRA and YSYEKL. The CDR3 covers 16 residues. Here the CDR3 DNA reads TGCGCCAGCAGCCAAGATTTAACAGGGATGATGGAGACCCAGTACTTC. Protein: CASSQDLTGMMETQYF.

The gene calls are TRBV19 and TRBJ2-1, with D unresolved. Between the trimmed V and J ends, which lost 0 bases and 6 bases, there was a span of 3 bases. The CDR3 covers 12 residues. Germline CDR1 LNHDA, CDR2 SQIVND (reference sequence). The CDR3 here is CASSIDVNEQFF. DNA of the CDR3: TGTGCCAGTAGTATAGATGTCAATGAGCAGTTCTTC.

The chain uses TRBV7-8 and TRBJ2-1, with D unresolved. The CDR3 sequence is 15 residues long. The germline V gene encodes CDR1 SGHVS and CDR2 FQNEAQ. V was cut by 5 bases and J by 0 bases, with 11 bases left in between. CDR3 bases: TGTGCCAGCAGCGTTGGCCCTAGCTCCTACAATGAGCAGTTCTTC. It translates to CASSVGPSSYNEQFF.

The chain uses TRBV18 and TRBJ2-5; 8 bases map to TRBD2. The V gene end was trimmed by 3 bases and the J gene end by 0 bases; junction bases not matched to a gene: 3. The CDR3 loop spans 15 amino acids. Germline CDR1 is KGHSH and CDR2 is LQKENI. The CDR3: CASSPLSGDQETQYF. The CDR3 coding sequence is TGTGCCAGCTCACCGCTTAGCGGGGACCAAGAGACCCAGTACTTC.

The CDR3 is CAWSNRGNQPQHF. CDR3 DNA sequence: TGTGCCTGGAGTAATCGGGGGAATCAGCCCCAGCATTTT. The V gene is TRBV30, the J gene TRBJ1-5; tentatively, D is TRBD1 (5 bases). The CDR3 loop spans 13 amino acids. Trimming cost V 2 bases and J 4 bases, with 9 bases left between them. Per germline, CDR1 GTSNPN and CDR2 SVGIG (reference sequence).

CDR3 DNA: TGTGCCAGCAGGGGGAGGGTTAGCGGTTACAATGAGCAGTTCTTC. Protein sequence: CASRGRVSGYNEQFF. This sequence joins TRBV2 and TRBJ2-1; TRBD2 aligns across 7 bases. Germline CDR1 reads SNHLY; CDR2 reads FYNNEI. The CDR3 is 15 residues long. After removal of 6 bases from V and 4 bases from J, the junction contained 9 bases not matched to a gene. The entire variable domain, with the rest obtained from reference TRBV2 and TRBJ2-1, is as follows: EPEVTQTPSHQVTQMGQEVILRCVPISNHLYFYWYRQILGQKVEFLVSFYNNEISEKSEIFDDQFSVERPDGSNFTLKIRSTKLEDSAMYFCASRGRVSGYNEQFFGPGTRLTVL.

The rearrangement links TRBV7-9 to TRBJ2-3, with 8 bases lining up with TRBD2. The CDR3 is 16 residues long. Germline lookup yields CDR1 SEHNR and CDR2 FQNEAQ (reference sequence). Trimming cost V 6 bases and J 0 bases; bases outside gene matches: 8. The CDR3 reads CASSKSGSPSTDTQYF. The CDR3 DNA is TGTGCCAGCAGTAAAAGCGGGAGCCCTAGCACAGATACGCAGTATTTT.

The rearrangement joins TRBV4-3 to TRBJ1-5; D gene uncertain. Germline assignment: CDR1 LGHNA and CDR2 YSLEER. Trimming removed 2 bases at V and 0 bases at J, with 8 bases between. The CDR3 has 15 residues. CDR3 in DNA: TGCGCCAGCAGCCAAAATAGGGATAGCAATCAGCCCCAGCATTTT. Encoded protein: CASSQNRDSNQPQHF.

The chain joins TRBV27 to TRBJ2-3; 7 nucleotides match TRBD2. The CDR3 is 16 residues long. The V and J ends lost 3 bases and 2 bases, in that order; junction bases with no gene match: 8. In germline, CDR1 is MNHEY, CDR2 SMNVEV (reference sequence). CDR3 DNA: TGTGCCAGCAGTTTGCGGACTAGAGATTTCACAGATACGCAGTATTTT. This translates into CASSLRTRDFTDTQYF.

This chain joins TRBV6-5 and TRBJ2-5; 11 bases are shared with TRBD2. The J segment lost 2 bases and the V segment lost 6 bases, leaving 5 bases of the junction unmatched. CDR1 and CDR2 from the germline V gene are MNHEY and SVGAGI. The CDR3 length is 15 residues. CDR3 DNA: TGTGCCAGCAGCATGGGACTAGCGGTTCAAGAGACCCAGTACTTC. Translation: CASSMGLAVQETQYF.

The rearrangement uses TRBV5-1 and TRBJ1-2, with 10 bases matching TRBD1. After removal of 4 bases from V and 2 bases from J, the junction contained 17 bases not matched to a gene. Germline values: CDR1 SGHRS, CDR2 YFSETQ. The CDR3 contains 19 residues. The CDR3 region is CASSPTHRDRGQMNYGYTF. CDR3 DNA sequence: TGCGCCAGCAGCCCTACGCACCGGGACAGGGGACAAATGAACTATGGCTACACCTTC.

The gene calls are TRBV7-9 and TRBJ1-1, with a possible D match to TRBD1 (5 bases). This CDR3 is 15 amino acids long. The germline V gene has CDR1 SEHNR and CDR2 FQNEAQ (reference sequence). V gave up 3 bases and J gave up 0 bases, with 11 bases separating them. The CDR3 nucleotides are TGTGCCAGCAGCTTCTGGGGGGGAGTGAACACTGAAGCTTTCTTT. This gives the protein CASSFWGGVNTEAFF.

The rearrangement joins TRBV27 to TRBJ2-5; perhaps TRBD2 as D (7 bases). This CDR3 is built from 14 residues. Germline V lookup: CDR1 MNHEY, CDR2 SMNVEV (reference sequence). The V end lost 6 bases, the J end lost 8 bases, and 19 bases lay between the germline ends. In nucleotides, the CDR3 is TGTGCCAGCAGCCCTAGCGTAGGGGGGGTTACCCAGTACTTC. It yields the protein CASSPSVGGVTQYF.

The gene calls are TRBV10-3 and TRBJ1-1; TRBD1 matches at 7 bases. The V gene's germline CDR1 is ENHRY and CDR2 SYGVKD. Germline trimming cut 0 bases from V and 1 base from J; bases unmatched to any gene: 5. The CDR3 sequence is 16 residues long. The CDR3 coding sequence is TGTGCCATCAGTGAGTCGAGGGGGCAGCCGAACACTGAAGCTTTCTTT. It translates to CAISESRGQPNTEAFF.

The chain carries TRBV7-8 and TRBJ2-7, with 7 bases aligning to TRBD2. Germline CDR1 and CDR2: SGHVS and FQNEAQ. This CDR3 contains 15 residues. The V segment lost 5 bases and the J segment 2 bases; nucleotides outside the gene matches: 9. The DNA for the CDR3 is TGTGCCAGCAGCCCTGACTTAGCGGGCGCCTACGAGCAGTACTTC. Protein product: CASSPDLAGAYEQYF.

This sequence joins TRBV5-6 and TRBJ1-1; D possibly corresponds to TRBD1 (5 bases). Germline V gene lookup returns CDR1 SGHDT and CDR2 YYEEEE. The CDR3 is made up of 13 amino acids. V was pared by 0 bases and J by 4 bases, with 7 bases between. CDR3 nucleotide sequence: TGTGCCAGCAGCTTGGTGGGGCTCACTGAAGCTTTCTTT. Its translation is CASSLVGLTEAFF.